This TCR beta chain was sequenced during a study of T cell responses to AZD1222 COVID-19 vaccine (dated by TCRdb to the early 2020s). For context, the study as a whole: A total of approximately 250 trial participants underwent TCR sequencing, of whom 200 to 220 had received two doses of AZD1222 and 26 had received two doses of the MenACWY control vaccine. Trial participants were enrolled by age into subgroups of 18-55, 56-69 and 70-plus years, and around 150, 28 and 57 TCR-sequenced participants, respectively, were included in these subgroups.

Points on this clone: The clone's antigen remains unknown. Base qualities are not at hand, and no much larger clone is one base apart.

The investigation overall reported the following: The whole spike protein was spanned by vaccine-associated CD4 TCRs, and dominant responses were seen in regions 160-218 and 743-854. Nearly half of unique spike-specific TCRs reportedly recognized epitopes outside regions mutated in the B.1.351 and B.1.1.7 variants. Because no samples from the day 14 peak response were available, repertoires could be characterized only after the peak T cell response. Participants were mostly white British, with more females than males. The authors suggested clonal diversity may have been underestimated. Only five or six AZD1222 recipients were SARS-CoV-2 seropositive at baseline, limiting conclusions about previously exposed vaccinees. In the small 56-69-year group, the increase in depth fell short of significance, most likely because of low power. After two AZD1222 doses, spike-specific TCR breadth and depth were significantly higher than at day 0 and than in MenACWY recipients.

The CDR3 regions of human TCRbeta chains were analyzed by immunosequencing. Per the original workflow: TCRs in the repertoires were compared against a reference library of SARS-CoV-2-specific TCRs that had been generated with the MIRA antigen-specificity platform. Breadth meant the fraction of unique TCRs that were SARS-CoV-2-associated, whereas depth meant the fraction of total T cells that were SARS-CoV-2-associated. Using the MIRA data, each spike-specific TCR was mapped to the spike region that the TCR reacts to and placed in a CD4 or CD8 class. Log10-transformed breadth and depth values were compared by one-way ANOVA with Sidak's multiple comparisons tests. The table was pulled from immuneACCESS by TCRdb, which kept in-frame rearrangements only. Such tables lose some clones; where checked, under half of the loss comes from unresolved V genes, and the rest has no known cause. The DNA gave D and trimming, while V, J and clone size come from that table. The sample table shows 66,000 or so clones, and 79% are seen once. The ten biggest clones cover roughly 21% of the sample.

The sample's time point, from its label and the paper: baseline before first vaccination. Sample treatment or condition, as interpreted from the label and publication: meningococcal conjugate vaccine given as trial control. The vaccinee samples were drawn from two UK trials, COV001 and COV002, one of which was a single-blind randomized controlled phase 2/3 trial testing AZD1222 (ChAdOx1 nCoV-19) in healthy adults. For TCRbeta chain sequencing, PBMC samples were collected from trial participants at day 0 and at day 28 after the second dose. Including cysteine and phenylalanine, the CDR3 has 15 amino acids. The only DNA kept is the CDR3, 45 bases in frame from the first base. V drops 6 bases and J drops 0 bases, leaving 9 bases in between. Per the germline V gene (reference sequence), LGHDT is the CDR1 and YNNKEL is the CDR2.

The specimen was peripheral blood, collected on day 0 of MenACWY control vaccination. The rearranged segments are TRBV3-1 (or the pseudogene TRBV3-2) and TRBJ2-6; no confident D gene assignment can be made. This TCR was recovered from an adult in good health. The CDR3 loop reads CASRSRISGANVLTF. The bases are TGTGCCAGCAGATCCAGGATCTCTGGGGCCAACGTCCTGACTTTC.